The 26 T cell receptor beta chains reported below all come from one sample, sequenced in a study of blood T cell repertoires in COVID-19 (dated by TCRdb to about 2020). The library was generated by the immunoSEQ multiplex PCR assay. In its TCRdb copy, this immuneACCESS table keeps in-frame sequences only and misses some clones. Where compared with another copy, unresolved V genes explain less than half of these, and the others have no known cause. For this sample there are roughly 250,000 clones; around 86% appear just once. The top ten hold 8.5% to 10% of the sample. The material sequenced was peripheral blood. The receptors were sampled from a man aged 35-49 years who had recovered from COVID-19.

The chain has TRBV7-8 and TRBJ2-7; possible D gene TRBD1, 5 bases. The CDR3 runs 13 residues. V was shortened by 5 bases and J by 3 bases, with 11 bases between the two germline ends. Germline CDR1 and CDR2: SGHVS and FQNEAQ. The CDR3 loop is CASSPRQYYEQYF. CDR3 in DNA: TGTGCCAGCAGCCCCAGACAGTACTACGAGCAGTACTTC.

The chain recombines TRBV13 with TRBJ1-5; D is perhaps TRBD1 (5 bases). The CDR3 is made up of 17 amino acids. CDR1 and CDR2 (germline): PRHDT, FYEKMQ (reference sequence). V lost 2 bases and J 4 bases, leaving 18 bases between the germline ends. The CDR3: CASSLTSVRGQNQPQHF. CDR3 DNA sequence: TGTGCCAGCAGCTTAACCTCAGTTAGGGGCCAGAATCAGCCCCAGCATTTT.

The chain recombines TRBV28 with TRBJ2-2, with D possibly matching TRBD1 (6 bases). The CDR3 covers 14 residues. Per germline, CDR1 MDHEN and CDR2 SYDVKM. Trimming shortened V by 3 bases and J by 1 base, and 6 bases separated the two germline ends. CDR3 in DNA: TGTGCCAGCAGTTTGACAGGGAACACCGGGGAGCTGTTTTTT. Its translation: CASSLTGNTGELFF.

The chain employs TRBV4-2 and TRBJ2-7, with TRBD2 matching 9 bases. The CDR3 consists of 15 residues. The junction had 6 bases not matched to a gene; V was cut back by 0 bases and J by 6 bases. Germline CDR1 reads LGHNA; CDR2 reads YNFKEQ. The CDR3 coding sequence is TGTGCCAGCAGCCAAGACTTAGCGGGAGTTGGCGAGCAGTACTTC. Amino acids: CASSQDLAGVGEQYF.

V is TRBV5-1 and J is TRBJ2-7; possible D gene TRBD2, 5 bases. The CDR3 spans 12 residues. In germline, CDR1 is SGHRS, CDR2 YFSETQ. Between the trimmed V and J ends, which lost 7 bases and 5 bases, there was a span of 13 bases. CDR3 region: CASGRGKDEQYF. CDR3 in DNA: TGCGCCAGCGGCCGAGGGAAGGACGAGCAGTACTTC.

The CDR3, as DNA: TGTGCCAGCAGTGAAGAGAGGCTCCCTAACATTCAGTACTTC. This translates into CASSEERLPNIQYF. The chain joins TRBV2 to TRBJ2-4; D is ambiguous. This CDR3 spans 14 amino acids. V lost 1 base to trimming and J lost 7 bases, with 11 bases between them. Germline V gene data show CDR1 as SNHLY and CDR2 as FYNNEI.

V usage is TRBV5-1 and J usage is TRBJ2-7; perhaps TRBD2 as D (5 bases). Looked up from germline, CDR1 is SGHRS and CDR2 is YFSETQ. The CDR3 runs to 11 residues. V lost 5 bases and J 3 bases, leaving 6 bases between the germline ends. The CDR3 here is CASREGYEQYF. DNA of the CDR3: TGCGCCAGCAGAGAGGGCTACGAGCAGTACTTC. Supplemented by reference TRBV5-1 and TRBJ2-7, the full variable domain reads KAGVTQTPRYLIKTRGQQVTLSCSPISGHRSVSWYQQTPGQGLQFLFEYFSETQRNKGNFPGRFSGRQFSNSRSEMNVSTLELGDSALYLCASREGYEQYFGPGTRLTVT.

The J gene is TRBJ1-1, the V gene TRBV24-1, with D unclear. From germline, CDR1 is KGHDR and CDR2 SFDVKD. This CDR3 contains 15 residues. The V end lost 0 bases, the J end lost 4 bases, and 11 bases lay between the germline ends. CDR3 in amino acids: CATSDLEGAGTEAFF. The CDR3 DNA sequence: TGTGCCACCAGTGATTTGGAGGGCGCGGGCACTGAAGCTTTCTTT.

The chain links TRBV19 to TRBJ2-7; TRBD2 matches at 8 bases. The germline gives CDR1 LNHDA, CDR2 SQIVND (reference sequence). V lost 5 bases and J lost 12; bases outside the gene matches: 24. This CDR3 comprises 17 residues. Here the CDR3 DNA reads TGTGCCAGTAGTCGATCAGGACCTGGAGCGGGGGCCCCGTTTTGGTACTTC. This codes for CASSRSGPGAGAPFWYF.

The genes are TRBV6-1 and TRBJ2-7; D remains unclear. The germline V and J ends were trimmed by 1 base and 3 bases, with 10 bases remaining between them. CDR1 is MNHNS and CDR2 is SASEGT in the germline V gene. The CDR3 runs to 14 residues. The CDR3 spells CASSEGGSFYEQYF. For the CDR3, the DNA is TGTGCCAGCAGTGAAGGCGGCAGCTTCTACGAGCAGTACTTC.

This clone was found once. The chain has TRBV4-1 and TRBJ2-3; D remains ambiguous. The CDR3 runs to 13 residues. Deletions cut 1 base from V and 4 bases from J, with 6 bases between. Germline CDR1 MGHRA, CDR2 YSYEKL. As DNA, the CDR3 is TGCGCCAGCAGCCAAGTTTACTCAGATACGCAGTATTTT. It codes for CASSQVYSDTQYF.

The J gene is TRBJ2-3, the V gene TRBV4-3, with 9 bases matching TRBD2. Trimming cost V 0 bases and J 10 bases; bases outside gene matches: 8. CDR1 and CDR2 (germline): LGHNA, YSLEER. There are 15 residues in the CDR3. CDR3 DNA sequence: TGCGCCAGCAGCCAAGAGGTAGCGGGAGTGATTCCGCAGTATTTT. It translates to CASSQEVAGVIPQYF.

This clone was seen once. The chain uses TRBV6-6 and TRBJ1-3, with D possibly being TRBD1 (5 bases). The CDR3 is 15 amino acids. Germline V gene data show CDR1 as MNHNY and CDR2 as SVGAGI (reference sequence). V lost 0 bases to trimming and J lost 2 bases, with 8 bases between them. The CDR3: CASSYSGRAGNTIYF. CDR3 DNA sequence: TGTGCCAGCAGTTACTCGGGCAGGGCTGGAAACACCATATATTTT.

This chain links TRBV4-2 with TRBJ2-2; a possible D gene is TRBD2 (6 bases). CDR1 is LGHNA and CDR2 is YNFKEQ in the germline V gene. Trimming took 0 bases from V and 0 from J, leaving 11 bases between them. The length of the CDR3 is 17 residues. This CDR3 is CASSQETSSANTGELFF. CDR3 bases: TGTGCCAGCAGCCAAGAGACTAGTTCCGCGAACACCGGGGAGCTGTTTTTT.

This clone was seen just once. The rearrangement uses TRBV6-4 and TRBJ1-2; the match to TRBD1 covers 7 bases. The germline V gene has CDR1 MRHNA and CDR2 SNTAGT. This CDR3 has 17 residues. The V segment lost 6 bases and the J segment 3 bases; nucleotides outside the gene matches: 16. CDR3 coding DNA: TGTGCCAGCAGCCGGAAGAGGGACAGCGACCGTTACTATGGCTACACCTTC. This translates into CASSRKRDSDRYYGYTF.

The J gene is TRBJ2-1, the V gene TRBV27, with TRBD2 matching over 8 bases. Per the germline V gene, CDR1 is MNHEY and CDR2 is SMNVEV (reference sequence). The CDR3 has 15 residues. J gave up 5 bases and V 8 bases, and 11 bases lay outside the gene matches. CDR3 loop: CASLAGGADHNEQFF. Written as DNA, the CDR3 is TGTGCCAGCCTTGCGGGGGGAGCGGACCACAATGAGCAGTTCTTC.

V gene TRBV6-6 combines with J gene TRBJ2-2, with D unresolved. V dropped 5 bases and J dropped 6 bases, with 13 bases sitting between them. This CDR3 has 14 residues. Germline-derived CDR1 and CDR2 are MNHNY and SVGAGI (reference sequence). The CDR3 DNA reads TGTGCCAGCAGTCCCACCCGTGGCCCCGGGGAGCTGTTTTTT. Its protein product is CASSPTRGPGELFF.

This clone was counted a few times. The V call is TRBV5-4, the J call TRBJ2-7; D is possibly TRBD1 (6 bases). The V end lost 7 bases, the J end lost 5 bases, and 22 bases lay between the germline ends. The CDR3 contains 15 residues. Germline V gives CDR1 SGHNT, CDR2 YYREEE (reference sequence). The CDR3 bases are TGTGCCAGCTGCAGAATGAGGCAGGGGTGCGACGAGCAGTACTTC. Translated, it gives CASCRMRQGCDEQYF. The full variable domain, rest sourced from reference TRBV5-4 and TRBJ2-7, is ETGVTQSPTHLIKTRGQQVTLRCSSQSGHNTVSWYQQALGQGPQFIFQYYREEENGRGNFPPRFSGLQFPNYSSELNVNALELDDSALYLCASCRMRQGCDEQYFGPGTRLTVT.

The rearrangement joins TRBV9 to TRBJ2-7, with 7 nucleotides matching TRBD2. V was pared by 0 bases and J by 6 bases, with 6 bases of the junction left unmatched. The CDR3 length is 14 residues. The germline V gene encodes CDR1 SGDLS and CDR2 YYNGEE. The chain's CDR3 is CASSVGDYDREQYF. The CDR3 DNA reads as TGTGCCAGCAGCGTAGGGGACTATGACCGCGAGCAGTACTTC.

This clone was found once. The CDR3 is CSASRPPGGYGEQFF. The CDR3, as DNA: TGCAGTGCTAGTCGACCCCCAGGGGGGTATGGTGAGCAGTTCTTC. The chain links TRBV20-1 to TRBJ2-1, with a possible D match to TRBD1 (7 bases). This CDR3 is built from 15 residues. V lost 3 bases, J lost 9 bases, and 21 bases lay in between. CDR1 DFQATT and CDR2 SNEGSKA come from the germline V gene (reference sequence).

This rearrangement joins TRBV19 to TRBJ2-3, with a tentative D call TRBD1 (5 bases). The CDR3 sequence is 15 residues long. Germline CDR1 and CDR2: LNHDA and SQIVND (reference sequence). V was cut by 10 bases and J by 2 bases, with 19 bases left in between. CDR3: CATRGHLSSTDTQYF. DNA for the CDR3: TGTGCCACCCGAGGACACCTCTCGTCCACAGATACGCAGTATTTT. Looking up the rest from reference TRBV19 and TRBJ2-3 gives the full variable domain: DGGITQSPKYLFRKEGQNVTLSCEQNLNHDAMYWYRQDPGQGLRLIYYSQIVNDFQKGDIAEGYSVSREKKESFPLTVTSAQKNPTAFYLCATRGHLSSTDTQYFGPGTRLTVL.

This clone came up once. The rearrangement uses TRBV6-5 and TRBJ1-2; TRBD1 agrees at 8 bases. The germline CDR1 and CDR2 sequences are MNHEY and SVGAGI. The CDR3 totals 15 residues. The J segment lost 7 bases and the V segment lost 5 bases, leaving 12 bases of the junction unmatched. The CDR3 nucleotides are TGTGCCAGCAGTACCACTGGACAGGGAAGAGGTGGCTACACCTTC. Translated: CASSTTGQGRGGYTF.

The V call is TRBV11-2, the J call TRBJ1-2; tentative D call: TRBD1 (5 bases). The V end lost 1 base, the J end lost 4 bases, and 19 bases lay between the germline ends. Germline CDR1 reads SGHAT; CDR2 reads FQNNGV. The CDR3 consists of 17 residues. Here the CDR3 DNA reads TGTGCCAGCAGCTTAGGAAGGGGAATGGGTGCAGTCTATGGCTACACCTTC. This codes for CASSLGRGMGAVYGYTF.

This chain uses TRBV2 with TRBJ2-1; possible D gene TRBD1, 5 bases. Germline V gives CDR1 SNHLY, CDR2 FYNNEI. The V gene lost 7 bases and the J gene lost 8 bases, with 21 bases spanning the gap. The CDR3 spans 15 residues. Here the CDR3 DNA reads TGTGCCAGCAAGGCCTTGGGGCCCCCGAACCATGAGCAGTTCTTC. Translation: CASKALGPPNHEQFF.

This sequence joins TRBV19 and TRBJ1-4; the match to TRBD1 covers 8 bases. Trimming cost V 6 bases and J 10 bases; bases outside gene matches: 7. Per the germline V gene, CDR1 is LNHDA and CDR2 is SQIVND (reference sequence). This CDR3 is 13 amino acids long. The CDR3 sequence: CASSPDRVGKLFF. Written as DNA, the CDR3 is TGTGCCAGTAGCCCGGACAGGGTTGGAAAACTGTTTTTT.

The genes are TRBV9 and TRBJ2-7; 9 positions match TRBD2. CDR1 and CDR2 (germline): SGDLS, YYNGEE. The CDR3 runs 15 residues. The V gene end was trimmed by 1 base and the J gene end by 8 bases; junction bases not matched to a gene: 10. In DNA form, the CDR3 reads TGTGCCAGCAGCGTATCATGGAGTAGCGGGAGCCAGCAGTACTTC. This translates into CASSVSWSSGSQQYF.